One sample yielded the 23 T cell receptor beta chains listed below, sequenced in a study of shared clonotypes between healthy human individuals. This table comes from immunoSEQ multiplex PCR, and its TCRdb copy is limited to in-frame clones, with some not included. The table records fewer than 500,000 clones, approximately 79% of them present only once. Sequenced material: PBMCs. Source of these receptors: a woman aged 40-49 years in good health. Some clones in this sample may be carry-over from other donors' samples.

The CDR3 DNA follows: TGTGCCAGCAGTGAATTAGGCAGGGTAGGTGGAGCTTTCTTT. Protein sequence: CASSELGRVGGAFF. This sequence joins TRBV6-1 and TRBJ1-1, with D perhaps matching TRBD1 (5 bases). Germline V gene data show CDR1 as MNHNS and CDR2 as SASEGT. V was shortened by 2 bases and J by 10 bases, with 17 bases between the two germline ends. This CDR3 is 14 amino acids long.

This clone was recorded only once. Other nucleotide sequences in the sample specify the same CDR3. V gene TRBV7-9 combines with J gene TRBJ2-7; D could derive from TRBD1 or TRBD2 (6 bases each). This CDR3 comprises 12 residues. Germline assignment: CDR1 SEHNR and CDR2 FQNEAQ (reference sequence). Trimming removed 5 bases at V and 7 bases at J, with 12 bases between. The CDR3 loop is CASSLGGLEQYF. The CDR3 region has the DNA TGTGCCAGCAGCCTAGGGGGGCTGGAGCAGTACTTC.

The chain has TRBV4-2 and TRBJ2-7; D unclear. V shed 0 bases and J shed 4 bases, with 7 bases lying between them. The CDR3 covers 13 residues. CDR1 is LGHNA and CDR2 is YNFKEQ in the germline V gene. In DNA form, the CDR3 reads TGTGCCAGCAGCCAAGAACTACGATACGAGCAGTACTTC. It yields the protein CASSQELRYEQYF.

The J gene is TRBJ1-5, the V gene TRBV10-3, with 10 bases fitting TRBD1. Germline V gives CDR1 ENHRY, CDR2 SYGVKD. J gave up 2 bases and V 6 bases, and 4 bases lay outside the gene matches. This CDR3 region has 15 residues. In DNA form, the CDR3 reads TGTGCCATCAGGGCCGGGACAGGGGGCAATCAGCCCCAGCATTTT. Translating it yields CAIRAGTGGNQPQHF.

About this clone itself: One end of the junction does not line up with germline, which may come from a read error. The CDR3 nucleotides read TGCGCCAGCAGCCAAGACAGGAGTAACTATGGCTACACCTTC. This sequence encodes CASSQDRSNYGYTF. This sequence joins TRBV7-9 and TRBJ1-2, with D possibly being TRBD1 (6 bases). Germline CDR1 reads SEHNR; CDR2 reads FQNEAQ (reference sequence). The CDR3 extends over 14 amino acids.

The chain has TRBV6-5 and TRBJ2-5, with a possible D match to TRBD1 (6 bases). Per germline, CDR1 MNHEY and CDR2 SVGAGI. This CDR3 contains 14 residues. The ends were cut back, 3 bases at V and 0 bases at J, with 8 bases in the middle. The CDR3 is CASSYTGYQETQYF. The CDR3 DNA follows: TGTGCCAGCAGTTATACAGGGTACCAAGAGACCCAGTACTTC.

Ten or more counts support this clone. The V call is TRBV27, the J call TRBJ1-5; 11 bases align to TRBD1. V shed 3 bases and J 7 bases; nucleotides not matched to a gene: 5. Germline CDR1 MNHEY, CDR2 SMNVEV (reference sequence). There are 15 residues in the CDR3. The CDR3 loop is CASSFGTGGEQPQHF. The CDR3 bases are TGTGCCAGCAGTTTTGGGACAGGGGGGGAACAGCCCCAGCATTTT.

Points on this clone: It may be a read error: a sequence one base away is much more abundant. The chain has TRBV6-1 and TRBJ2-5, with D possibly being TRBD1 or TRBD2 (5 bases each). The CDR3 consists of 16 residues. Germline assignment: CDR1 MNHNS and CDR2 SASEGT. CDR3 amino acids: CASSKARGSPQETQYF. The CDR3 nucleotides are TGTGCCAGCAGTAAAGCCCGGGGCAGCCCCCAGGAGACCCAGTACTTC.

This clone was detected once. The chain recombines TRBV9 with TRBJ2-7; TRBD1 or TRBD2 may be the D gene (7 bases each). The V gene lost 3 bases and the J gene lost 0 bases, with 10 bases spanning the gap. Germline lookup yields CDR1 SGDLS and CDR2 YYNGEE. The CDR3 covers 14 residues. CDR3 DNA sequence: TGTGCCAGCAGCGGGGAGGGGGCCTCCTACGAGCAGTACTTC. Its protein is CASSGEGASYEQYF.

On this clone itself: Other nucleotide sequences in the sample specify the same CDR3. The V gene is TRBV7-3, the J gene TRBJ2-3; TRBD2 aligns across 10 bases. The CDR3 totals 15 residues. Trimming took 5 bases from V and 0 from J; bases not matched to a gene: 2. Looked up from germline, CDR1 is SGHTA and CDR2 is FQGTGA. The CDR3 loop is CASSLGLASTDTQYF. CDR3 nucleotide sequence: TGTGCCAGCAGCCTGGGACTAGCGAGCACAGATACGCAGTATTTT.

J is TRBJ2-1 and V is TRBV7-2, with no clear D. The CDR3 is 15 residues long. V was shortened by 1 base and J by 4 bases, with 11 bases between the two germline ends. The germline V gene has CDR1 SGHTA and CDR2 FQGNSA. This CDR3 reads CASSLDASSYNEQFF. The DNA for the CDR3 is TGTGCCAGCAGCTTAGATGCTTCCTCATACAATGAGCAGTTCTTC.

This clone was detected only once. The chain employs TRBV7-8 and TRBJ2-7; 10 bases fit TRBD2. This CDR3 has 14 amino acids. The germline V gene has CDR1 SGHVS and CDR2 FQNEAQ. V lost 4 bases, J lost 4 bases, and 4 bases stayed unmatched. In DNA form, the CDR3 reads TGTGCCAGCAGCTCGCCGGGACTAGCGTACGAGCAGTACTTC. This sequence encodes CASSSPGLAYEQYF. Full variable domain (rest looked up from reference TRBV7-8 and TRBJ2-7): GAGVSQSPRYKVAKRGQDVALRCDPISGHVSLFWYQQALGQGPEFLTYFQNEAQLDKSGLPSDRFFAERPEGSVSTLKIQRTQQEDSAVYLCASSSPGLAYEQYFGPGTRLTVT.

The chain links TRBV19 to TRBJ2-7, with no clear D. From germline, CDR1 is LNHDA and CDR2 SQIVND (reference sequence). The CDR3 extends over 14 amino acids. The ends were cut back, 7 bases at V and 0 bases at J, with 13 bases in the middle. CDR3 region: CASKSQDGSYEQYF. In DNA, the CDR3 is TGTGCCAGTAAGTCCCAGGACGGCTCCTACGAGCAGTACTTC.

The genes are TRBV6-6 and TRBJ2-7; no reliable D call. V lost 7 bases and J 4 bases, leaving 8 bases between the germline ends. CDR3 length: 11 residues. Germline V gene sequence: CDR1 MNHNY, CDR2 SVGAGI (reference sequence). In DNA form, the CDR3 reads TGTGCCAGCATGGCGGAATACGAGCAGTACTTC. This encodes CASMAEYEQYF.

The DNA for the CDR3 is TGTGCCAGCTCACCAGGGACAGATCAGCCCCAGCATTTT. Amino acid sequence: CASSPGTDQPQHF. The chain combines TRBV18 with TRBJ1-5, with 7 nucleotides matching TRBD1. V was pared by 2 bases and J by 5 bases, with 0 bases of the junction left unmatched. From germline, CDR1 is KGHSH and CDR2 LQKENI. The CDR3 consists of 13 residues.

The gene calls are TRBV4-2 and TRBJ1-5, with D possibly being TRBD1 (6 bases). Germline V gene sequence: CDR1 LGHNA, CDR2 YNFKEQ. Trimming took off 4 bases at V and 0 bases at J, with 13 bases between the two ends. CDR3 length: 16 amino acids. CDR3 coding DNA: TGTGCCAGCAGCCTCCTGGAGGGGGGTAGCAATCAGCCCCAGCATTTT. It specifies CASSLLEGGSNQPQHF.

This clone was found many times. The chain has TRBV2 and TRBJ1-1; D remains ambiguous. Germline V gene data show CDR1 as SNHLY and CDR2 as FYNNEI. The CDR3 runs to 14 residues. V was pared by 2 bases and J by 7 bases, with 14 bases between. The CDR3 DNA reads TGTGCCAGCAGTGAAAATAGGGATTTAGTTGAAGCTTTCTTT. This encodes CASSENRDLVEAFF.

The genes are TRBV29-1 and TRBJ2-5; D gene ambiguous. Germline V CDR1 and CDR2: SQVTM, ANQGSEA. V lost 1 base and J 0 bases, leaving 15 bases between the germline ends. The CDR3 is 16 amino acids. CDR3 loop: CSVEALDLDNQETQYF. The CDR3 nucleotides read TGCAGCGTTGAAGCCCTCGACCTTGACAACCAAGAGACCCAGTACTTC. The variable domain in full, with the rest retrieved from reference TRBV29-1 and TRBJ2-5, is SAVISQKPSRDICQRGTSLTIQCQVDSQVTMMFWYRQQPGQSLTLIATANQGSEATYESGFVIDKFPISRPNLTFSTLTVSNMSPEDSSIYLCSVEALDLDNQETQYFGPGTRLLVL.

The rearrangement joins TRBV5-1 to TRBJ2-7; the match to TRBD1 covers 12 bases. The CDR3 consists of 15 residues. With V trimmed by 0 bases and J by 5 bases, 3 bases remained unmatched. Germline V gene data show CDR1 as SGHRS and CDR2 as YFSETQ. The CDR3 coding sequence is TGCGCCAGCAGCTTGGGGGACAGGGGGCTCGACGAGCAGTACTTC. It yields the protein CASSLGDRGLDEQYF.

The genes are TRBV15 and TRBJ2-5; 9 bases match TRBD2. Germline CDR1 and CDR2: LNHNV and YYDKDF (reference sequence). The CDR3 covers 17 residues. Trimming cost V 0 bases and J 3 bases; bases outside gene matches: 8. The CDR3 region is CATSRERFLAGKETQYF. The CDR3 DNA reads TGTGCCACCAGCAGAGAACGGTTTCTAGCGGGGAAAGAGACCCAGTACTTC. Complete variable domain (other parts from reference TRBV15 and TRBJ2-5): DAMVIQNPRYQVTQFGKPVTLSCSQTLNHNVMYWYQQKSSQAPKLLFHYYDKDFNNEADTPDNFQSRRPNTSFCFLDIRSPGLGDTAMYLCATSRERFLAGKETQYFGPGTRLLVL.

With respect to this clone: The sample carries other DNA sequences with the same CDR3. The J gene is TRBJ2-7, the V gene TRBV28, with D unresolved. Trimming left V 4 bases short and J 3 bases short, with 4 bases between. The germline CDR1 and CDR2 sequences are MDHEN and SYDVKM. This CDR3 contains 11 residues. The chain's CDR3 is CASSSRYEQYF. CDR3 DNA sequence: TGTGCCAGCAGTTCTCGCTACGAGCAGTACTTC.

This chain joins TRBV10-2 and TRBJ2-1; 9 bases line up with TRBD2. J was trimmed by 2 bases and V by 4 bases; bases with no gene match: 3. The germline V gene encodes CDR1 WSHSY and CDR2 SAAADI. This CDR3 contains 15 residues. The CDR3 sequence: CASSVASGTYNEQFF. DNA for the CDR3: TGCGCCAGCAGTGTGGCTAGCGGGACCTACAATGAGCAGTTCTTC.

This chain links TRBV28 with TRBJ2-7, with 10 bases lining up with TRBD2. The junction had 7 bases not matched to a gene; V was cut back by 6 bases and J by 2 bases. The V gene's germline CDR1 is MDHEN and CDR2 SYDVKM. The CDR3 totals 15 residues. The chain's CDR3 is CASSPGLAGAYEQYF. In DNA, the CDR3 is TGTGCCAGCAGCCCCGGGCTAGCGGGAGCCTACGAGCAGTACTTC.